The 25 T cell receptor beta chains below come from one sample, sequenced in a study of blood T cell repertoires in COVID-19. The assay was immunoSEQ multiplex PCR, and TCRdb's table has in-frame clones only and misses some. The table has under 200,000 clones, approximately 85% seen once. The sample was PBMCs or T cells enriched from blood (not recorded which). The receptors were sampled from a man between 35 and 55 years old with acute COVID-19.

This chain links TRBV6-1 with TRBJ2-1; D uncertain. The CDR3 is 12 amino acids. V was trimmed by 3 bases and J by 12 bases, leaving 12 bases between them. Germline V CDR1 and CDR2: MNHNS, SASEGT. The CDR3 DNA follows: TGTGCCAGCAGTGAGCAAGATAGAAGGCAGTTCTTC. As protein: CASSEQDRRQFF.

The V call is TRBV5-1, the J call TRBJ2-3; a possible D gene is TRBD2 (6 bases). Germline CDR1 reads SGHRS; CDR2 reads YFSETQ. This CDR3 spans 15 amino acids. With 3 bases removed from V and 0 bases from J, the gap between germline ends came to 11 bases. This CDR3 reads CASSSWGDSTDTQYF. Written as DNA, the CDR3 is TGCGCCAGCAGCTCCTGGGGGGATAGCACAGATACGCAGTATTTT.

Only a few counts were recorded for this clone. This chain connects TRBV24-1 to TRBJ2-1; 11 bases are a match to TRBD2. The trim removed 8 bases at V and 4 bases at J, leaving 3 bases unmatched. The germline CDR1 and CDR2 sequences are KGHDR and SFDVKD. The CDR3 loop spans 14 amino acids. The CDR3 is CATKTSGTYNEQFF. Here the CDR3 DNA reads TGTGCCACCAAGACTAGCGGGACTTACAATGAGCAGTTCTTC.

Points on this clone: Other DNA sequences within the sample encode an identical CDR3. V gene TRBV5-1 combines with J gene TRBJ2-7, with 11 bases identical to TRBD2. Germline-derived CDR1 and CDR2 are SGHRS and YFSETQ. The V gene end was trimmed by 2 bases and the J gene end by 6 bases; junction bases not matched to a gene: 4. The CDR3 sequence is 14 residues long. The CDR3 here is CASSLGLAGGEQYF. The CDR3 DNA sequence: TGCGCCAGCAGCTTAGGGCTAGCGGGAGGCGAGCAGTACTTC.

This clone has a handful of counts. The chain combines TRBV9 with TRBJ2-3; 9 bases agree with TRBD2. The germline V gene encodes CDR1 SGDLS and CDR2 YYNGEE. Unmatched junction bases numbered 10, after V lost 2 bases and J lost 3 bases. CDR3 size: 17 residues. CDR3: CASSVRGGSSRTDTQYF. CDR3 nucleotides: TGTGCCAGCAGCGTGCGGGGGGGGTCTAGCAGGACAGATACGCAGTATTTT.

The V call is TRBV7-9, the J call TRBJ2-5; a possible D gene is TRBD2 (6 bases). The CDR3 length is 15 residues. Germline V lookup: CDR1 SEHNR, CDR2 FQNEAQ (reference sequence). The germline V and J ends were trimmed by 3 bases and 4 bases, with 15 bases remaining between them. Here the CDR3 reads CASSLGQGGRETQYF. CDR3 sequence (DNA): TGTGCCAGCAGCTTGGGGCAGGGAGGCCGAGAGACCCAGTACTTC.

The chain joins TRBV12-5 to TRBJ2-2, with 11 bases aligning to TRBD2. V was clipped by 7 bases and J by 4 bases; unmatched bases: 8. The CDR3 extends over 16 amino acids. Germline V gene lookup returns CDR1 LGHNT and CDR2 FRNRAP. The CDR3 coding sequence is TGTGCTAGTGAAGTAGCTAGCGGGAGGTTCACCGGGGAGCTGTTTTTT. It translates to CASEVASGRFTGELFF.

This clone was recorded a few times. The genes are TRBV15 and TRBJ1-5; 8 positions match TRBD1. The CDR3 has 14 residues. V lost 1 base and J lost 8; bases outside the gene matches: 4. Germline CDR1 LNHNV, CDR2 YYDKDF (reference sequence). The chain's CDR3 is CATSRGTGREPQHF. CDR3 sequence (DNA): TGTGCCACCAGCAGAGGGACAGGGCGGGAGCCCCAGCATTTT. Based on the CDR3 plus reference TRBV15 and TRBJ1-5, the full variable domain is DAMVIQNPRYQVTQFGKPVTLSCSQTLNHNVMYWYQQKSSQAPKLLFHYYDKDFNNEADTPDNFQSRRPNTSFCFLDIRSPGLGDTAMYLCATSRGTGREPQHFGDGTRLSIL.

The chain links TRBV29-1 to TRBJ1-3, with D perhaps TRBD1 (6 bases). The CDR3 spans 14 residues. Germline V gene sequence: CDR1 SQVTM, CDR2 ANQGSEA. Deletions cut 6 bases from V and 0 bases from J, with 12 bases between. This CDR3 reads CSVGTPHSGNTIYF. The CDR3 coding sequence is TGCAGCGTGGGGACACCTCACTCTGGAAACACCATATATTTT. Full variable domain (rest looked up from reference TRBV29-1 and TRBJ1-3): SAVISQKPSRDICQRGTSLTIQCQVDSQVTMMFWYRQQPGQSLTLIATANQGSEATYESGFVIDKFPISRPNLTFSTLTVSNMSPEDSSIYLCSVGTPHSGNTIYFGEGSWLTVV.

DNA for the CDR3: TGTGCCACCAGCAGAGGCGGGAGCGTCCCCCTCGGGGAGCAGTTCTTC. It specifies CATSRGGSVPLGEQFF. The chain employs TRBV15 and TRBJ2-1; 7 nucleotides line up with TRBD2. V shed 1 base, J shed 10 bases, and the junction held 13 bases outside the gene matches. The germline CDR1 and CDR2 sequences are LNHNV and YYDKDF (reference sequence). This CDR3 has 16 residues.

This chain uses TRBV28 with TRBJ2-2; 8 bases fit TRBD1. The V segment lost 3 bases and the J segment 3 bases; nucleotides outside the gene matches: 3. This CDR3 has 15 amino acids. The V gene's germline CDR1 is MDHEN and CDR2 SYDVKM. CDR3 residues: CASSLADRDTGELFF. The DNA for the CDR3 is TGTGCCAGCAGTTTGGCGGACAGGGACACCGGGGAGCTGTTTTTT.

The chain combines TRBV2 with TRBJ1-2; TRBD1 matches 8 bases. V lost 2 bases and J lost 7; bases outside the gene matches: 6. CDR3 length: 14 residues. Germline V lookup: CDR1 SNHLY, CDR2 FYNNEI. CDR3 nucleotides: TGTGCCAGCAGTGAAACGGACAGGGCCGCTGGCTACACCTTC. Translated, it gives CASSETDRAAGYTF.

The chain combines TRBV4-1 with TRBJ2-7; 10 bases are a match to TRBD2. V shed 4 bases and J 5 bases; nucleotides not matched to a gene: 8. The CDR3 runs to 15 residues. Germline assignment: CDR1 MGHRA and CDR2 YSYEKL. CDR3 DNA sequence: TGCGCCAGCAGCCGAGTACCTAGCGGGAGCGACGAGCAGTACTTC. Protein sequence: CASSRVPSGSDEQYF.

The rearrangement uses TRBV6-5 and TRBJ2-1; 7 bases map to TRBD1. There are 13 residues in the CDR3. Losses at the gene ends were 6 bases for V and 7 bases for J; bases not matched to a gene: 6. Germline V gene lookup returns CDR1 MNHEY and CDR2 SVGAGI. Written as DNA, the CDR3 is TGTGCCAGCAGGCGACAGGGTAATAATGAGCAGTTCTTC. Its translation: CASRRQGNNEQFF.

There are a few counts of this clone. V usage is TRBV25-1 and J usage is TRBJ2-5; 7 bases are shared with TRBD2. The CDR3 loop spans 13 amino acids. Germline CDR1 and CDR2: MGHDK and SYGVNS. With V trimmed by 4 bases and J by 5 bases, 4 bases remained unmatched. The CDR3 DNA is TGTGCCAGCAGTGCGGGGGAGGGGGAGACCCAGTACTTC. Encoded protein: CASSAGEGETQYF.

This chain connects TRBV10-3 to TRBJ1-1; D gene ambiguous. From germline, CDR1 is ENHRY and CDR2 SYGVKD. The CDR3 is 12 residues long. The V end was cut by 5 bases, the J end by 0 bases, with 4 bases between. The CDR3 loop is CAISYMNTEAFF. Here the CDR3 DNA reads TGTGCCATCAGTTATATGAACACTGAAGCTTTCTTT.

This chain's CDR3 is CASSPRQSHPNSPLHF. The CDR3 DNA follows: TGTGCCAGCAGCCCGCGACAGTCCCACCCAAATTCACCCCTCCACTTT. This chain links TRBV7-2 with TRBJ1-6; D is possibly TRBD1 (5 bases). From germline, CDR1 is SGHTA and CDR2 FQGNSA. This CDR3 contains 16 residues. Trimming removed 5 bases from V and 7 bases from J, with 18 bases in between.

This clone was observed once. V gene TRBV6-1 combines with J gene TRBJ1-2, with D perhaps TRBD1 (6 bases). V lost 1 base to trimming and J lost 6 bases, with 15 bases between them. This CDR3 contains 15 residues. Germline V CDR1 and CDR2: MNHNS, SASEGT. The CDR3 reads CASSEVERGTHGYTF. DNA of the CDR3: TGTGCCAGCAGTGAAGTGGAAAGGGGGACACATGGCTACACCTTC.

The chain employs TRBV27 and TRBJ2-1, with 7 bases identical to TRBD2. CDR1 MNHEY and CDR2 SMNVEV come from the germline V gene (reference sequence). J gave up 3 bases and V 5 bases, and 7 bases lay outside the gene matches. This CDR3 has 15 amino acids. The CDR3 bases are TGTGCCAGCAGTCCCACTAGCGTCAACTACAATGAGCAGTTCTTC. Translated: CASSPTSVNYNEQFF.

CDR3 sequence (DNA): TGTGCCAGCAGCTTATGGCAGCGCGTTAACTATGGCTACACCTTC. Amino acid sequence: CASSLWQRVNYGYTF. The chain recombines TRBV7-9 with TRBJ1-2, with D uncertain. CDR1 is SEHNR and CDR2 is FQNEAQ in the germline V gene (reference sequence). V shed 2 bases and J shed 1 base, with 11 bases lying between them. The CDR3 sequence is 15 residues long.

The chain is built from TRBV27 and TRBJ2-7; 7 nucleotides align to TRBD2. Looked up from germline, CDR1 is MNHEY and CDR2 is SMNVEV (reference sequence). The CDR3 contains 20 residues. After removal of 6 bases from V and 0 bases from J, the junction contained 23 bases not matched to a gene. The CDR3 loop reads CASSHRPGGGSGTSSYEQYF. The DNA of the CDR3 is TGTGCCAGCAGCCACCGCCCGGGGGGAGGCAGCGGGACGAGCTCCTACGAGCAGTACTTC.

V and J are TRBV4-1 and TRBJ2-3, with 8 bases fitting TRBD1. After removal of 4 bases from V and 3 bases from J, the junction contained 6 bases not matched to a gene. Germline values: CDR1 MGHRA, CDR2 YSYEKL. This CDR3 has 15 amino acids. CDR3 region: CASSPWTGRTDTQYF. CDR3 in DNA: TGCGCCAGCAGCCCATGGACAGGGAGGACAGATACGCAGTATTTT.

This clone was picked up one time. V usage is TRBV12-3 or TRBV12-4 and J usage is TRBJ2-7; D may be TRBD1 (5 bases). V lost 4 bases, J lost 7 bases, and 11 bases lay in between. The CDR3 has 12 residues. This chain's CDR3 is CASSYQGREQYF. In DNA, the CDR3 is TGTGCCAGCAGTTATCAGGGTAGGGAGCAGTACTTC.

Here the CDR3 DNA reads TGTGCCAGCAGCAGCCGGAGGGTCGGGGCCAACGTCCTGACTTTC. Amino acids: CASSSRRVGANVLTF. This chain joins TRBV13 and TRBJ2-6, with a possible D match to TRBD2 (6 bases). Germline V gene data show CDR1 as PRHDT and CDR2 as FYEKMQ (reference sequence). Trimming removed 5 bases at V and 4 bases at J, with 12 bases between. The CDR3 is 15 amino acids.

A few counts support this clone. The chain uses TRBV6-5 and TRBJ2-2; maybe TRBD1 (6 bases). The CDR3 extends over 14 amino acids. The germline V gene has CDR1 MNHEY and CDR2 SVGAGI. The V end lost 5 bases, the J end lost 4 bases, and 11 bases lay between the germline ends. The DNA for the CDR3 is TGTGCCAGCAGTCAGGGGCCGGTCACCGGGGAGCTGTTTTTT. Protein sequence: CASSQGPVTGELFF.